A selection of T cell receptor beta chains follows, all from one sample in a study of long-term antiretroviral therapy in people with HIV. TCRdb keeps only in-frame clones here, not all; method: immunoSEQ multiplex PCR. The table includes around 21,000 clones, 80% to 85% detected once. Sample: unsorted PBMCs, taken 1.9 years after starting antiretroviral therapy. All receptors derive from a woman between 45 and 65 years old with HIV. CDR3s include the opening cysteine and the closing phenylalanine or tryptophan. Each record gives: clone size, V gene, D gene, J gene, CDR3 DNA, CDR3 protein. D genes are given only for firm matches. A clone size is listed for some rows: how often the clone was seen (once, few, many), or a class if it is expanded.

.	TRBV5-3	TRBD1	TRBJ2-3	TGTGCCAGAAGCCTCAGACAGGGATGCAGCACAGATACGCAGTATTTT	CARSLRQGCSTDTQYF
.	TRBV6-1	.	TRBJ1-5	TGTGCCAGCAGTGAAGGGGCAGGGGTCAATCAGCCCCAGCATTTT	CASSEGAGVNQPQHF
.	TRBV7-3	.	TRBJ1-1	TGTGCCAGCAGCCCGAAACCACAGGGAGAAGCTTTCTTT	CASSPKPQGEAFF
.	TRBV7-8	.	TRBJ2-4	TGTGCCAGCAGCCAGGACAGAAAAAACATTCAGTACTTC	CASSQDRKNIQYF
.	TRBV9	TRBD1	TRBJ2-2	TGTGCCAGCAGCGCCAGGACAGGGGGGAACACCGGGGAGCTGTTTTTT	CASSARTGGNTGELFF
.	TRBV29-1	TRBD2	TRBJ2-3	TGCAGCGGTACACGGACTAGCGGGGGGGCCCCAGATACGCAGTATTTT	CSGTRTSGGAPDTQYF
.	TRBV14	.	TRBJ1-1	TGTGCCAGCACCCAAGGACTCGCGAACACTGAAGCTTTCTTT	CASTQGLANTEAFF
.	TRBV7-9	TRBD2	TRBJ2-1	TGTGCCAGCATAACTGTCGCTAGCGGGGGTAATGAGCAGTTCTTC	CASITVASGGNEQFF
few	TRBV18	TRBD1	TRBJ1-2	TGTGCCAGCTCACCGGGGACAGGGCGCTATGGCTACACCTTC	CASSPGTGRYGYTF
.	TRBV5-6	.	TRBJ2-1	TGTGCCAGCATCCTCCGCGTAGGGAGCTCCTACAATGAGCAGTTCTTC	CASILRVGSSYNEQFF
.	TRBV5-1	TRBD1	TRBJ2-7	TGCGCCAGCAGCTCGTCGGGACAGAAACTCTCCTACGAGCAGTACTTC	CASSSSGQKLSYEQYF
.	TRBV19	TRBD1	TRBJ1-2	TGTGCCAGTAGACCTACAGGGGGCGGCTATGGCTACACCTTC	CASRPTGGGYGYTF
.	TRBV5-4	.	TRBJ2-3	TGTGCCAGCAGCAAGCAGGGAGGTGGCACAGATACGCAGTATTTT	CASSKQGGGTDTQYF
once	TRBV5-4	TRBD1	TRBJ2-7	TGTGCCAGCAGACCCGACAGGGGTCGACACGAGCAGTACTTC	CASRPDRGRHEQYF
.	TRBV4-2	TRBD1	TRBJ1-2	TGTGCCAGCAGCCAAGATAAGAACACAGGGGGCAGTGGCTACACCTTC	CASSQDKNTGGSGYTF
.	TRBV18	.	TRBJ2-3	TGTGCCAGCTCACCAGTGATAGGCACAGATACGCAGTATTTT	CASSPVIGTDTQYF
.	TRBV30	.	TRBJ2-3	TGTGCCTGGTCAGGGTCAGATACGCAGTATTTT	CAWSGSDTQYF
.	TRBV29-1	.	TRBJ1-2	TGCAGCGCCTCCGGTGGAGACTATGGCTACACCTTC	CSASGGDYGYTF
.	TRBV6-1	.	TRBJ1-1	TGTGCCAGCAGTGAAGGTAAGGGGGAAGCTTTCTTT	CASSEGKGEAFF
few	TRBV9	.	TRBJ1-2	TGTGCCAGCAGCGGTGGGGGTGACTATGGCTACACCTTC	CASSGGGDYGYTF
.	TRBV5-1	.	TRBJ1-4	TGCGCCAGCAGCTCCGCGGGACGGATTAATGAAAAACTGTTTTTT	CASSSAGRINEKLFF
.	TRBV27	.	TRBJ2-1	TGTGCCAGCAGTACGGACACACACAATGAGCAGTTCTTC	CASSTDTHNEQFF
.	TRBV14	.	TRBJ2-1	TGTGCCAGCAGCCAAGACGATCAGAGGGTGTCCTACAATGAGCAGTTCTTC	CASSQDDQRVSYNEQFF
once	TRBV2	.	TRBJ2-7	TGTGCCAGACAAACCGGCACTATTAGCTCCTACGAGCAGTACTTC	CARQTGTISSYEQYF
once	TRBV2	TRBD2	TRBJ2-1	TGTGCCAGCAGACGGGGGGGATACAATGAGCAGTTCTTC	CASRRGGYNEQFF
.	TRBV28	TRBD2	TRBJ2-7	TGTGCCAGCAGTGCTATTAGCGGGGGGCGCCCATACGAGCAGTACTTC	CASSAISGGRPYEQYF
.	TRBV28	.	TRBJ1-5	TGTGCCAGCAGTCCCCTAAATCAGCCCCAGCATTTT	CASSPLNQPQHF
.	TRBV5-1	.	TRBJ2-4	TGCGCCAGCAGTTCTGCCTCCGGGACAGCGGGAAACATTCAGTACTTC	CASSSASGTAGNIQYF
.	TRBV10-3	TRBD2	TRBJ2-5	TGTGCCATCAGTGAGGGGGGACTAGCGGGGGGGAGACAGACCCAGTACTTC	CAISEGGLAGGRQTQYF
.	TRBV15	.	TRBJ1-2	TGTGCCACCAGCAGAGCCGGGGGCAATGGCTACACCTTC	CATSRAGGNGYTF
.	TRBV27	.	TRBJ2-7	TGTGCCAGCAGGGAAGTCCGGGCCGAGACAGGAGAAGATTGGTCGTTC	CASREVRAETGEDWSF
.	TRBV5-6	.	TRBJ1-1	TGTGCCAGCAGCTTGGAAGTGAACACTGAAGCTTTCTTT	CASSLEVNTEAFF
.	TRBV6-1	.	TRBJ2-2	TGTGCCAGCAGTGAACCCGGGGAGCTGTTTTTT	CASSEPGELFF
.	TRBV4-2	.	TRBJ2-7	TGTGCCAGCAGCCGTTTGGGCACGGGAGCCTACGAGCAGTACTTC	CASSRLGTGAYEQYF
.	TRBV5-1	.	TRBJ2-5	TGCGCCAGCAGCTTGGCAAAGGGGATCATGGGTGAGACCCAGTACTTC	CASSLAKGIMGETQYF
.	TRBV5-1	.	TRBJ1-4	TGCGCCAGCAGTCGGGGGGCGCAGGCAACTAATGAAAAACTGTTTTTT	CASSRGAQATNEKLFF
.	TRBV6-1	TRBD1	TRBJ2-5	TGTGCCAGCAGTGAGGCACAGGGGGTCCAAGAGACCCAGTACTTC	CASSEAQGVQETQYF
.	TRBV28	TRBD1	TRBJ2-3	TGTGCCAGCAGTCCCCGGGACAGTGATACGCAGTATTTT	CASSPRDSDTQYF
.	TRBV6-5	.	TRBJ2-4	TGTGCCAGCAGTCGACCGGGACGGGGAAACATTCAGTACTTC	CASSRPGRGNIQYF
.	TRBV19	TRBD1	TRBJ1-2	TGTGCCAGTAGTATGGATTACGGGACAGGTGGCTACACCTTC	CASSMDYGTGGYTF
.	TRBV19	.	TRBJ1-2	TGTGCCAGTAACTCCCAACAGACTAACTATGGCTACACCTTC	CASNSQQTNYGYTF
.	TRBV6-1	.	TRBJ2-7	TGTGCCAGCAGTGAAGGGCCTTTATCGACAGTTAAGAGCTCCTACGAGCAGTACTTC	CASSEGPLSTVKSSYEQYF
.	TRBV4-1	TRBD2	TRBJ2-7	TGCGCCAGCAGCCATGTGGGGACTAGCTCCCACGAGCAGTACTTC	CASSHVGTSSHEQYF
.	TRBV7-9	TRBD2	TRBJ2-7	TGTGCCAGCAGCGCGAACTTGGGACTAGCGGGGACATCCTACGAGCAGTACTTC	CASSANLGLAGTSYEQYF
.	TRBV5-4	.	TRBJ1-3	TGTGCCAGCAGCATGACGGTTTCCGAAGACACCATATATTTT	CASSMTVSEDTIYF
.	TRBV28	.	TRBJ1-1	TGTGCCAGCCATATTAGGGGGTACACTGAAGCTTTCTTT	CASHIRGYTEAFF
.	TRBV4-3	TRBD2	TRBJ2-7	TGCGCCAGCAGCCAAGATACAAGGAAGCGGGAAAACTACGAGCAGTACTTC	CASSQDTRKRENYEQYF
.	TRBV9	.	TRBJ1-2	TGTGCCAGCAGCGTAAACGGGAAAAACACCTTC	CASSVNGKNTF
.	TRBV29-1	.	TRBJ1-1	TGCAGCGTTTCGCGGGAGGTAGATATGAACACTGAAGCTTTCTTT	CSVSREVDMNTEAFF
.	TRBV27	TRBD1	TRBJ1-5	TGTGCCAGCAGCTTGGGACAGGGGGCCCGAGCGGGGCAGCCCCAGCATTTT	CASSLGQGARAGQPQHF
.	TRBV9	.	TRBJ2-7	TGTGCCAGCAGCGTACGGGAGGGGGCGGGCGAGCAGTACTTC	CASSVREGAGEQYF
.	TRBV7-8	.	TRBJ2-7	TGTGCCAGCAGCTTATCCGGGCCCGGGGACGAGCAGTACTTC	CASSLSGPGDEQYF
once	TRBV6-5	.	TRBJ2-2	TGTGCCAGCAGTCCCCACGGTGAGAACACCGGGGAGCTGTTTTTT	CASSPHGENTGELFF